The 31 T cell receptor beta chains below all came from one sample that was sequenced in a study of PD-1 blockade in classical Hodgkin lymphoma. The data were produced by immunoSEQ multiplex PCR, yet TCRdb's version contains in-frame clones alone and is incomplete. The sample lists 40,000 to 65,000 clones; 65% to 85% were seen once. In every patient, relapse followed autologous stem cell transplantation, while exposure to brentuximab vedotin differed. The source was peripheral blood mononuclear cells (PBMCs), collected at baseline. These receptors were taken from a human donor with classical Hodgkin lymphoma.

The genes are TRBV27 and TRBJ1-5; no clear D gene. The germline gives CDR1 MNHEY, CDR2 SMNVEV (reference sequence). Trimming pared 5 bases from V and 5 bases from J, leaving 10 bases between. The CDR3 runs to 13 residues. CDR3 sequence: CASSERADQPQHF. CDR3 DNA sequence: TGTGCCAGCAGTGAAAGGGCAGATCAGCCCCAGCATTTT.

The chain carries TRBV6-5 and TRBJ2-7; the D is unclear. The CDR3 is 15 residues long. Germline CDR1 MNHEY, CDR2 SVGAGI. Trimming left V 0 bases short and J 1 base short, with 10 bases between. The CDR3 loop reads CASSYSIYGSYEQYV. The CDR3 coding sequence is TGTGCCAGCAGTTACTCGATATACGGTTCCTACGAGCAGTACGTC.

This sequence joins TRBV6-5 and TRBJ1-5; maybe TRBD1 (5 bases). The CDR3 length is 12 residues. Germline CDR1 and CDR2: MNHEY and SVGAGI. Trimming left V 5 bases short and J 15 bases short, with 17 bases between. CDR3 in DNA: TGTGCCAGCAGTCGAGCCGGGACGGTCCCGCATTTT. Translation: CASSRAGTVPHF.

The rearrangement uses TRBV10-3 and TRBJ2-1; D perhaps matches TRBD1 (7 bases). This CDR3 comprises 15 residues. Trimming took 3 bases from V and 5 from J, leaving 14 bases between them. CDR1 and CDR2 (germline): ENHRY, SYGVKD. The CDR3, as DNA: TGTGCCATCAGTGATAGGACAGGAGGGAACAATGAGCAGTTCTTC. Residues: CAISDRTGGNNEQFF.

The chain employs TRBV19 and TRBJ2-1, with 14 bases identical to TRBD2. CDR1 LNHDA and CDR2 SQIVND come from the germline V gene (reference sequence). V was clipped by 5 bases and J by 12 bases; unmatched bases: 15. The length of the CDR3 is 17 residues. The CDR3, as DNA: TGTGCCAGTAGTCCTTACCGCGGGACTAGCGGGAGAATGGGGCAGTTCTTC. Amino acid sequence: CASSPYRGTSGRMGQFF.

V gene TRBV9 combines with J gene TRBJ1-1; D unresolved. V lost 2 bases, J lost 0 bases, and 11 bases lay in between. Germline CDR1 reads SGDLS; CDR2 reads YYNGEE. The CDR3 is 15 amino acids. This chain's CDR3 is CASSVSGSMNTEAFF. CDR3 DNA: TGTGCCAGCAGCGTCTCGGGTAGCATGAACACTGAAGCTTTCTTT. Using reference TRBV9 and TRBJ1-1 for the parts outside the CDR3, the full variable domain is DSGVTQTPKHLITATGQRVTLRCSPRSGDLSVYWYQQSLDQGLQFLIQYYNGEERAKGNILERFSAQQFPDLHSELNLSSLELGDSALYFCASSVSGSMNTEAFFGQGTRLTVV.

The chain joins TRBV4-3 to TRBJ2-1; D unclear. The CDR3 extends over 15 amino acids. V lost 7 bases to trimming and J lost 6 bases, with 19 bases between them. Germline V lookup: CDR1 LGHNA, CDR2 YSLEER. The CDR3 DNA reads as TGCGCCAGCACCCCACGGCAGGACCTATTCAATGAGCAGTTCTTC. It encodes CASTPRQDLFNEQFF.

In DNA form, the CDR3 reads TGTGCCAGCAGCCAAGGACTAGCGGGAACCGGGGAGCTGTTTTTT. Amino acid sequence: CASSQGLAGTGELFF. The chain has TRBV5-4 and TRBJ2-2; 12 nucleotides match TRBD2. The V gene's germline CDR1 is SGHNT and CDR2 YYREEE (reference sequence). The CDR3 spans 15 residues. The J segment lost 5 bases and the V segment lost 4 bases, leaving 3 bases of the junction unmatched. The entire variable domain, with the rest obtained from reference TRBV5-4 and TRBJ2-2, is as follows: ETGVTQSPTHLIKTRGQQVTLRCSSQSGHNTVSWYQQALGQGPQFIFQYYREEENGRGNFPPRFSGLQFPNYSSELNVNALELDDSALYLCASSQGLAGTGELFFGEGSRLTVL.

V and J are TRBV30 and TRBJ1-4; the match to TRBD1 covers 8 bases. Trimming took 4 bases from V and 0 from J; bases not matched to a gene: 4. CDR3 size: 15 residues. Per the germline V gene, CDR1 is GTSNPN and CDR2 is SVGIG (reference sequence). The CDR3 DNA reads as TGTGCCTGGACCCCAGGGGGCACAACTAATGAAAAACTGTTTTTT. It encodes CAWTPGGTTNEKLFF.

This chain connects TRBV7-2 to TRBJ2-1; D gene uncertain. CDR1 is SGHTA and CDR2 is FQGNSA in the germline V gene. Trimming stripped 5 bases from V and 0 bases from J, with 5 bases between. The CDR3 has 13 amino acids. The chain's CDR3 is CASSDASYNEQFF. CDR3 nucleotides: TGTGCCAGCAGCGACGCCTCCTACAATGAGCAGTTCTTC.

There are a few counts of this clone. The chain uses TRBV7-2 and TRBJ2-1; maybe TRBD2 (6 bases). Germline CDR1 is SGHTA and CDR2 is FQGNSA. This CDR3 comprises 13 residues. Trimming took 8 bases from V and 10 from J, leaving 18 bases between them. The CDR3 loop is CASGGVGAQEQFF. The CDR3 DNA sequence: TGTGCCAGCGGAGGGGTCGGGGCTCAGGAGCAGTTCTTC.

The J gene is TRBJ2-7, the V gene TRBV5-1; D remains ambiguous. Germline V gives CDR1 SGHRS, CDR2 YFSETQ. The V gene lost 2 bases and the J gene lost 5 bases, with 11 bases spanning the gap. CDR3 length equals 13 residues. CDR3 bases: TGCGCCAGCAGCTTTTTTGCCAAGGACGAGCAGTACTTC. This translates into CASSFFAKDEQYF.

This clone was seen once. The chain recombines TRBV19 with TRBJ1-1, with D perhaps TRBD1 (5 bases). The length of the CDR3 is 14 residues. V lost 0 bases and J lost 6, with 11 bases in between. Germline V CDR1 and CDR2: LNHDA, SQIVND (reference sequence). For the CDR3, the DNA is TGTGCCAGTAGTATAGATCTGACGGGGGCTGAAGCTTTCTTT. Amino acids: CASSIDLTGAEAFF.

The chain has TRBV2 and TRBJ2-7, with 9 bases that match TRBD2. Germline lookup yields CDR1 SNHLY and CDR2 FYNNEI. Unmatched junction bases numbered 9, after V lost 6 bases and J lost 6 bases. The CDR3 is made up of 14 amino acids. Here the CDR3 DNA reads TGTGCCAGCAGCCTAGCGGGACCTACCTTCGAGCAGTACTTC. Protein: CASSLAGPTFEQYF.

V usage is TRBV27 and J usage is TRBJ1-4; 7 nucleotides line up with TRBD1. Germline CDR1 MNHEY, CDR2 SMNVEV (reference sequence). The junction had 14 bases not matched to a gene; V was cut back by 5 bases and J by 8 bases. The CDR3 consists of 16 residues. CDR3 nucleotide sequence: TGTGCCAGCAGTACGTTCTACAGGGGAGACAAAGAAAAACTGTTTTTT. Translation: CASSTFYRGDKEKLFF.

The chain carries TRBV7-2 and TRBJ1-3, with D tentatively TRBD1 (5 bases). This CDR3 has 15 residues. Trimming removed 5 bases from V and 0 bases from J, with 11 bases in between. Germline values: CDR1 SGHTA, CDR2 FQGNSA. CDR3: CASSPGTASGNTIYF. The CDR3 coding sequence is TGTGCCAGCAGCCCCGGGACGGCCTCTGGAAACACCATATATTTT.

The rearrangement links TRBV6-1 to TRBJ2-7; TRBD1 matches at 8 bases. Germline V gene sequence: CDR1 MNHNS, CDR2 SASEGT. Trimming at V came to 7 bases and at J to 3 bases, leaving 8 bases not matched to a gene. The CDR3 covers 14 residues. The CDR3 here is CASNEVQGVYEQYV. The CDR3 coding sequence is TGTGCCAGCAACGAGGTACAGGGGGTCTACGAGCAGTACGTC.

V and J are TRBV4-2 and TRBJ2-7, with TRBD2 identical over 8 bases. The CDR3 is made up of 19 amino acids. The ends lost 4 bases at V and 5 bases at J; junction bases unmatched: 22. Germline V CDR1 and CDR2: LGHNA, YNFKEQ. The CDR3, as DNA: TGTGCCAGCAGCCGCTCCGGCGCGGGAGGCGCCCGGGGAGCGAACGAGCAGTACTTC. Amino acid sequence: CASSRSGAGGARGANEQYF.

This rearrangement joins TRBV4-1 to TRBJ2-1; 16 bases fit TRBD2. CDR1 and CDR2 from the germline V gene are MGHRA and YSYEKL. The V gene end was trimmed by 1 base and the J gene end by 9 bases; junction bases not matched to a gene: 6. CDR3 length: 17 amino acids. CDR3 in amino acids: CASSQGFGTSGRGEQFF. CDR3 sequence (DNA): TGCGCCAGCAGCCAAGGTTTTGGGACTAGCGGGAGGGGTGAGCAGTTCTTC.

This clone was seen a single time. The CDR3 region has the DNA TGTGCCAGCAGTTACGGCATTGGGTTCTTGAACACTGAAGCTTTCTTT. Translating gives CASSYGIGFLNTEAFF. The gene calls are TRBV6-5 and TRBJ1-1, with no clear D. Trimming took 2 bases from V and 0 from J, leaving 13 bases between them. In germline, CDR1 is MNHEY, CDR2 SVGAGI. The CDR3 runs to 16 residues.

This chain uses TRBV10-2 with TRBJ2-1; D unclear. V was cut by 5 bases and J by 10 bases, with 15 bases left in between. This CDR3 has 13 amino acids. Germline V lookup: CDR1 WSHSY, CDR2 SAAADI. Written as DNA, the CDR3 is TGCGCCAGCAGTTCGAATCGTTACGCGGAGCAGTTCTTC. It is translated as CASSSNRYAEQFF.

The CDR3 reads CASSRPSRPSYEQYF. The CDR3 bases are TGTGCCAGCAGCCGCCCTTCGCGTCCCTCCTACGAGCAGTACTTC. The chain uses TRBV7-9 and TRBJ2-7; D unclear. The CDR3 is made up of 15 amino acids. Germline CDR1 is SEHNR and CDR2 is FQNEAQ (reference sequence). Trimming removed 5 bases at V and 0 bases at J, with 14 bases between.

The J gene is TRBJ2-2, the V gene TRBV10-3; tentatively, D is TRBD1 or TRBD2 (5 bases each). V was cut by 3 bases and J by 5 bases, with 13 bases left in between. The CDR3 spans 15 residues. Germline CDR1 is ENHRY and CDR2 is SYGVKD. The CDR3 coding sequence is TGTGCCATCAGTGATCGCGGGTGGGGGACCGGGGAGCTGTTTTTT. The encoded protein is CAISDRGWGTGELFF.

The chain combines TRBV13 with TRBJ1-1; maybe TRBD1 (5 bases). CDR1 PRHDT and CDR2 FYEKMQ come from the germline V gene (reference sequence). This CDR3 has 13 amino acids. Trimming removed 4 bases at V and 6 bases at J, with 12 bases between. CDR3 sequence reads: CASSSRVLAEAFF. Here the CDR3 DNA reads TGTGCCAGCAGCTCCAGGGTCCTAGCTGAAGCTTTCTTT.

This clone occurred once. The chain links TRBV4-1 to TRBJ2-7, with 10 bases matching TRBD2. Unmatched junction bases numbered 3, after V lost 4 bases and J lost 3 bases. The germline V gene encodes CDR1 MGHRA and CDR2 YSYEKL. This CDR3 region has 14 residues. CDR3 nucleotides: TGCGCCAGCAGCCTCGGGACTAGCGACTACGAGCAGTACTTC. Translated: CASSLGTSDYEQYF.

CDR3 bases: TGTGCCAGTGGGTGGCGGACCGGGGAGCTGTTTTTT. Its translation is CASGWRTGELFF. The chain recombines TRBV19 with TRBJ2-2; no firm D call. The V gene lost 8 bases and the J gene lost 5 bases, with 9 bases spanning the gap. CDR3 size: 12 residues. Germline CDR1 LNHDA, CDR2 SQIVND (reference sequence). The full variable domain, with the rest looked up from reference TRBV19 and TRBJ2-2, is DGGITQSPKYLFRKEGQNVTLSCEQNLNHDAMYWYRQDPGQGLRLIYYSQIVNDFQKGDIAEGYSVSREKKESFPLTVTSAQKNPTAFYLCASGWRTGELFFGEGSRLTVL.

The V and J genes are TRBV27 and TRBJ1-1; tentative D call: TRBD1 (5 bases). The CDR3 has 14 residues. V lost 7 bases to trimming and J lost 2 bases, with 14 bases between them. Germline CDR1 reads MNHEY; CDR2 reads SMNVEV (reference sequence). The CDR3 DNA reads TGTGCCAGCACGGCCGGGACGCACAACACTGAAGCTTTCTTT. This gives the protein CASTAGTHNTEAFF.

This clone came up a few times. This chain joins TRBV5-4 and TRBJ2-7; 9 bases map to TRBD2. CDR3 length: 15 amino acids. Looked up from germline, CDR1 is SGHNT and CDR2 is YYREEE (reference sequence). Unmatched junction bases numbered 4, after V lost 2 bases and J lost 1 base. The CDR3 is CASSLTSGPSYEQYF. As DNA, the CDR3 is TGTGCCAGCAGCTTAACTAGCGGGCCGTCCTACGAGCAGTACTTC.

CDR3 in DNA: TGTGCCAGCAGCTTAGAACGTTCGGAGCTGTTTTTT. Residues: CASSLERSELFF. The rearrangement links TRBV7-6 to TRBJ2-2; D is undetermined. V gave up 1 base and J gave up 10 bases, with 7 bases separating them. The germline V gene encodes CDR1 SGHVS and CDR2 FNYEAQ. CDR3 length: 12 amino acids.

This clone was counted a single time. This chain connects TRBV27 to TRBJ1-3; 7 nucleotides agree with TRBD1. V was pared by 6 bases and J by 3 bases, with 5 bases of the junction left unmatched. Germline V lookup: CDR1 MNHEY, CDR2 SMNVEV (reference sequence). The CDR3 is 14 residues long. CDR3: CASRQQGFGNTIYF. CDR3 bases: TGTGCCAGCAGACAACAGGGGTTTGGAAACACCATATATTTT.

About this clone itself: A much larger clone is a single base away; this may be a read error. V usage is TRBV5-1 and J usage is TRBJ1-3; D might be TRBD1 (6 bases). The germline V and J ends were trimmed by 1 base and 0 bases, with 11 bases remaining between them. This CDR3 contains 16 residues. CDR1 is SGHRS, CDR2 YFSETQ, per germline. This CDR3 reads CASSLTGINSGNTIYF. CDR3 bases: TGCGCCAGCAGCTTGACAGGGATCAACTCTGGAAACACCATATATTTT.